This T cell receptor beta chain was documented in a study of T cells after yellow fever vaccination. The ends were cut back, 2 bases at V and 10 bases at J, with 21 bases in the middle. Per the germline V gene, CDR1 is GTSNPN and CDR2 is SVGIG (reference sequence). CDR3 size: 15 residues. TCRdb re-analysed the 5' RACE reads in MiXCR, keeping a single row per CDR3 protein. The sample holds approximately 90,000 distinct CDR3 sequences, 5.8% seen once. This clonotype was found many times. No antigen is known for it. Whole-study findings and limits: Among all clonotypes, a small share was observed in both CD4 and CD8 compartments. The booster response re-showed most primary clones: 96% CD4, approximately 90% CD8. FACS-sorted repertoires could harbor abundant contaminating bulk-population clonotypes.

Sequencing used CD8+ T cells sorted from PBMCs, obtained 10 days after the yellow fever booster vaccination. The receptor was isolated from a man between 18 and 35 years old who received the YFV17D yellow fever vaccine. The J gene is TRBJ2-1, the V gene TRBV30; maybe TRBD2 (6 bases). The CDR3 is CAWSTTPGLPEEQFF. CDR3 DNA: TGTGCCTGGAGTACTACGCCGGGACTCCCGGAGGAGCAGTTCTTC.